This passage covers 11 T cell receptor beta chains from one sample sequenced in a study of blood T cell repertoires in COVID-19. Method: immunoSEQ multiplex PCR; TCRdb's copy keeps in-frame clones and lacks some. Of under 85,000 clones listed, approximately 90% were seen once; the top ten hold roughly 5.3%. What was sequenced was peripheral blood. Receptors were obtained from a woman aged 80 or older with active or convalescent COVID-19.

This chain links TRBV28 with TRBJ2-1; 7 nucleotides line up with TRBD2. Germline V lookup: CDR1 MDHEN, CDR2 SYDVKM. The trim removed 8 bases at V and 9 bases at J, leaving 13 bases unmatched. This CDR3 is built from 14 residues. DNA for the CDR3: TGTGCCAGCGGCGGGGGTATAACGATGGGTGAGCAGTTCTTC. Translation: CASGGGITMGEQFF.

The chain joins TRBV7-9 to TRBJ1-5; the D gene is possibly TRBD1 (5 bases). V lost 4 bases and J 0 bases, leaving 13 bases between the germline ends. This CDR3 has 16 amino acids. Per the germline V gene, CDR1 is SEHNR and CDR2 is FQNEAQ (reference sequence). The CDR3, as DNA: TGTGCCAGCAGCTACGGCGACAGCAATAGCAATCAGCCCCAGCATTTT. Amino acids: CASSYGDSNSNQPQHF.

The rearrangement joins TRBV28 to TRBJ2-3; the D is unclear. Trimming removed 7 bases from V and 2 bases from J, with 4 bases in between. Germline V gene sequence: CDR1 MDHEN, CDR2 SYDVKM. This CDR3 is built from 11 residues. CDR3 residues: CASTYTDTQYF. CDR3 sequence (DNA): TGTGCCAGCACCTACACAGATACGCAGTATTTT.

V usage is TRBV5-1 and J usage is TRBJ2-2; D perhaps matches TRBD1 (5 bases). CDR3 length: 13 residues. CDR1 and CDR2 from the germline V gene are SGHRS and YFSETQ. V lost 6 bases and J 1 base, leaving 7 bases between the germline ends. The CDR3 loop reads CASNQGNTGELFF. The CDR3 DNA is TGCGCCAGCAACCAGGGGAACACCGGGGAGCTGTTTTTT. The entire variable domain, with the rest obtained from reference TRBV5-1 and TRBJ2-2, is as follows: KAGVTQTPRYLIKTRGQQVTLSCSPISGHRSVSWYQQTPGQGLQFLFEYFSETQRNKGNFPGRFSGRQFSNSRSEMNVSTLELGDSALYLCASNQGNTGELFFGEGSRLTVL.

This chain links TRBV10-2 with TRBJ2-7; the D gene is possibly TRBD1 (6 bases). The CDR3 has 13 residues. V gave up 3 bases and J gave up 6 bases, with 12 bases separating them. Germline assignment: CDR1 WSHSY and CDR2 SAAADI. The CDR3 nucleotides read TGCGCCAGCAGTGATACAGGGCTCGGCGAGCAGTACTTC. Protein sequence: CASSDTGLGEQYF.

The chain employs TRBV29-1 and TRBJ2-7, with 8 bases that match TRBD1. CDR1 and CDR2 from the germline V gene are SQVTM and ANQGSEA. J lost 1 base, V lost 6 bases, and 8 bases had no gene match. The CDR3 is 14 residues long. Here the CDR3 reads CSVQGVGNSYEQYF. The CDR3 nucleotides are TGCAGCGTACAGGGGGTGGGCAATTCCTACGAGCAGTACTTC.

This clone has just one count. The V call is TRBV28, the J call TRBJ2-3; 7 bases line up with TRBD2. The germline CDR1 and CDR2 sequences are MDHEN and SYDVKM. V shed 4 bases, J shed 2 bases, and the junction held 6 bases outside the gene matches. The CDR3 consists of 15 residues. CDR3 sequence (DNA): TGTGCCAGCAGTTCCCAGCGGGGCCTCACAGATACGCAGTATTTT. Translating gives CASSSQRGLTDTQYF.

This clone was found a few times. V gene TRBV28 combines with J gene TRBJ1-6; 10 nucleotides agree with TRBD1. J was trimmed by 0 bases and V by 6 bases; bases with no gene match: 5. This CDR3 is built from 17 residues. The germline V gene encodes CDR1 MDHEN and CDR2 SYDVKM. This CDR3 is CASRTGGFSSYNSPLHF. In DNA, the CDR3 is TGTGCCAGCAGGACAGGGGGCTTTAGCTCCTATAATTCACCCCTCCACTTT.

The V and J genes are TRBV9 and TRBJ2-7; 9 bases align to TRBD1. Germline V gene lookup returns CDR1 SGDLS and CDR2 YYNGEE. This CDR3 has 16 amino acids. With V trimmed by 3 bases and J by 2 bases, 9 bases remained unmatched. CDR3: CASSGGRGTGTYEQYF. CDR3 bases: TGTGCCAGCAGCGGGGGACGCGGGACAGGGACCTACGAGCAGTACTTC.

The V call is TRBV6-5, the J call TRBJ2-7, with a tentative D call TRBD2 (5 bases). Per germline, CDR1 MNHEY and CDR2 SVGAGI. CDR3 length equals 14 residues. Between the trimmed V and J ends, which lost 6 bases and 7 bases, there was a span of 19 bases. The CDR3 loop reads CASSGLISLGEQYF. The CDR3 DNA reads TGTGCCAGCAGCGGACTGATCTCACTCGGGGAGCAGTACTTC.

This clone was counted a few times. The chain carries TRBV5-4 and TRBJ1-6, with 9 bases that match TRBD1. V dropped 2 bases and J dropped 9; count of bases not matched to a gene: 12. Germline CDR1 SGHNT, CDR2 YYREEE (reference sequence). The CDR3 sequence is 17 residues long. The CDR3 spells CASSLQSGTGNGSPLHF. CDR3 nucleotide sequence: TGTGCCAGCAGCTTACAATCCGGGACAGGGAACGGTTCACCCCTCCACTTT.